These 3 T cell receptor beta chains were all obtained from the same sample, sequenced in a study of T cell responses to AZD1222 COVID-19 vaccine. The table came from immunoSEQ multiplex PCR; TCRdb's copy has only in-frame clones and leaves some out. The sample lists 110,000 to 150,000 clones, 90% occurring once. The starting material was peripheral blood, obtained on day 0 of AZD1222 vaccination. The receptors were sampled from an adult in good health.

The genes are TRBV30 and TRBJ1-2, with D unresolved. The germline CDR1 and CDR2 sequences are GTSNPN and SVGIG (reference sequence). With 0 bases removed from V and 0 bases from J, the gap between germline ends came to 8 bases. The CDR3 consists of 14 residues. CDR3 loop: CAWSVGGTNYGYTF. CDR3 nucleotides: TGTGCCTGGAGTGTGGGCGGAACTAACTATGGCTACACCTTC.

The chain combines TRBV5-1 with TRBJ1-2, with 9 bases lining up with TRBD1. CDR1 and CDR2 from the germline V gene are SGHRS and YFSETQ. The CDR3 has 15 amino acids. J gave up 4 bases and V 0 bases, and 4 bases lay outside the gene matches. The chain's CDR3 is CASSLAQTGGYGYTF. CDR3 DNA: TGCGCCAGCAGCTTGGCCCAGACAGGGGGCTATGGCTACACCTTC.

The chain links TRBV6-5 to TRBJ2-1; 7 nucleotides line up with TRBD1. J was trimmed by 14 bases and V by 7 bases; bases with no gene match: 8. CDR1 and CDR2 from the germline V gene are MNHEY and SVGAGI. This CDR3 comprises 11 residues. CDR3 region: CASMIQGRKFF. In DNA, the CDR3 is TGTGCCAGCATGATACAGGGGCGGAAGTTCTTC.